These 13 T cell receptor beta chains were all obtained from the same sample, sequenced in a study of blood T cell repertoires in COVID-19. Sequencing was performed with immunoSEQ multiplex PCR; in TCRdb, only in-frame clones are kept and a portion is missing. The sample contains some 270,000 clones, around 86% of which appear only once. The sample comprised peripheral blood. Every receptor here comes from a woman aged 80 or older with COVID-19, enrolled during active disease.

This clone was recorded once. In DNA, the CDR3 is TGCGCCAGCAGCCAAGATGAGGGGGCGAAAAACATTCAGTACTTC. Its protein is CASSQDEGAKNIQYF. The chain is built from TRBV4-1 and TRBJ2-4; 7 nucleotides line up with TRBD1. The CDR3 is made up of 15 amino acids. CDR1 and CDR2 (germline): MGHRA, YSYEKL. V shed 0 bases and J 4 bases; nucleotides not matched to a gene: 3.

CDR3 region: CASSRPGLALTDTQYF. CDR3 DNA: TGTGCCAGCAGCCGACCGGGACTAGCCCTCACAGATACGCAGTATTTT. The rearrangement uses TRBV14 and TRBJ2-3; 9 positions agree with TRBD2. CDR1 is SGHDN, CDR2 FVKESK, per germline. Germline trimming cut 4 bases from V and 2 bases from J; bases unmatched to any gene: 7. The CDR3 length is 16 residues.

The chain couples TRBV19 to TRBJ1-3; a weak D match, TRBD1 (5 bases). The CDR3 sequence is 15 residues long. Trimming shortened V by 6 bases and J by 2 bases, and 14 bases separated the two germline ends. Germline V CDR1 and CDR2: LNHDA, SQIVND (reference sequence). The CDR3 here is CASSRDRSTGNTIYF. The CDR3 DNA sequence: TGTGCCAGTAGCCGAGACAGATCAACTGGAAACACCATATATTTT.

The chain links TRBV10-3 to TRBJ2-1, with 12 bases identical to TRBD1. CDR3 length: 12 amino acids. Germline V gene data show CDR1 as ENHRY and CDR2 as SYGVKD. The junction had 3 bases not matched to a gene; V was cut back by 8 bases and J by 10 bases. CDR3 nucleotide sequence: TGTGCCATCGGGACAGGGGGCGGCGAGCAGTTCTTC. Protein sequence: CAIGTGGGEQFF.

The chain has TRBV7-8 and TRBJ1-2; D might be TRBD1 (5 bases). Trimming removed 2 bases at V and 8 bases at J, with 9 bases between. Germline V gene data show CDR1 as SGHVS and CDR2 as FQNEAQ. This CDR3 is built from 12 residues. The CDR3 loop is CASSLNGGGYTF. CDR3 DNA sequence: TGTGCCAGCAGCTTAAACGGGGGGGGCTACACCTTC.

The CDR3 nucleotides are TGTGCCAGCAGTGAAGCACCAGGGGGCAGGTTTGATGGCTACACCTTC. Its translation: CASSEAPGGRFDGYTF. The chain employs TRBV6-1 and TRBJ1-2; 8 bases are shared with TRBD1. V gave up 0 bases and J gave up 6 bases; unmatched junction bases: 9. The CDR3 contains 16 residues. Germline CDR1 reads MNHNS; CDR2 reads SASEGT.

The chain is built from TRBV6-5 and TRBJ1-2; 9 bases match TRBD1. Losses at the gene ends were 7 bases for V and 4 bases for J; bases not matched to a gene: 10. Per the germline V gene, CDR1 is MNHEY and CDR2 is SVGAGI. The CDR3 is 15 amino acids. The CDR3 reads CASTRTGESGYGYTF. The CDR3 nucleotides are TGTGCCAGCACCCGGACAGGGGAAAGCGGCTATGGCTACACCTTC.

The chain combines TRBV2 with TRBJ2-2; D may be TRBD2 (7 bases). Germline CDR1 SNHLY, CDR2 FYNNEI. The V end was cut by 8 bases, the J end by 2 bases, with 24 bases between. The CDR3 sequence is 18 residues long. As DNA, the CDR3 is TGTGCCAGCTCCCTCACTCGGACAGCGGGGAGAAACACCGGGGAGCTGTTTTTT. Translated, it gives CASSLTRTAGRNTGELFF.

This CDR3 is CATSDGTRETQYF. DNA for the CDR3: TGTGCCACCAGTGACGGGACAAGAGAGACCCAGTACTTC. V is TRBV24-1 and J is TRBJ2-5, with D tentatively TRBD1 (6 bases). Deletions cut 4 bases from V and 4 bases from J, with 9 bases between. The CDR3 extends over 13 amino acids. Germline CDR1 reads KGHDR; CDR2 reads SFDVKD.

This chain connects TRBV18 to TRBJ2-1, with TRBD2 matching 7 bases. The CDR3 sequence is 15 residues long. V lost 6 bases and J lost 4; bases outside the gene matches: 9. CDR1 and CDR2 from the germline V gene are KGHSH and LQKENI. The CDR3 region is CASSRPGEGYNEQFF. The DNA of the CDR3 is TGTGCCAGCTCGCGACCGGGGGAGGGATACAATGAGCAGTTCTTC.

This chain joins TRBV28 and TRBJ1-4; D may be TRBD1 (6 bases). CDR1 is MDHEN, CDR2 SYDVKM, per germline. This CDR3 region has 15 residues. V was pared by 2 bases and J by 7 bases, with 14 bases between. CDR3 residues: CASSLIAGVGEKLFF. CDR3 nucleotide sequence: TGTGCCAGCAGTTTAATCGCAGGGGTGGGTGAAAAACTGTTTTTT.

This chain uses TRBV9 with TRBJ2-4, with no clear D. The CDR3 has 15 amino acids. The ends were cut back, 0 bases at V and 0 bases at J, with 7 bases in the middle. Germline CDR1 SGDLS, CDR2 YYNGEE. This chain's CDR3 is CASSVGLSAKNIQYF. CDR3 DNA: TGTGCCAGCAGCGTAGGACTCTCAGCCAAAAACATTCAGTACTTC.

The CDR3 nucleotides read TGTGCCACCTCCGGGACAGTACAAGAGACCCAGTACTTC. It specifies CATSGTVQETQYF. V usage is TRBV10-3 and J usage is TRBJ2-5; TRBD1 matches at 7 bases. Germline CDR1 and CDR2: ENHRY and SYGVKD. This CDR3 is built from 13 residues. The trim removed 10 bases at V and 2 bases at J, leaving 7 bases unmatched.